One TCR beta chain is described in this entry. The antigen remains undetermined. This record comes from a study of CXCR3-negative and CXCR3-positive naive CD8 T cells. Study background: Collectively, the libraries yielded 110 million to 150 million TRB reads in total, at about 1.5 +/- 0.3 million per library.

Overall study results and limits: For memory CD8+ cells diversity was much lower, but both naive subsets had comparably high diversity.

CDR3 length: 19 residues. CD45RO-CCR7+CD27+CD95- cells counted as naive CD8+ T cells. UMI-labeled 5' RACE yielded the TRB cDNA libraries. TCRdb re-called the 5' RACE reads; one entry per CDR3 protein, DNA not given. The sample has 100,000 to 150,000 distinct CDR3 sequences; the top ten hold about 0.48%. Sample: naive CXCR3- CD8+ T cells from blood. Subset meaning: CD45RO-CCR7+CD27+CD95- naive CD8+ T cells lacking CXCR3 (TNR3-). The chain recombines TRBV12-3 or TRBV12-4 with TRBJ2-3; TCRdb outputs TRBD1, but without DNA this stays unchecked. The sequence derives from a human donor in good health. Some clones in this sample may be carry-over from other donors' samples. CDR3 amino acids: CASSLPPGQALFREDTQYF.